This TCR beta chain was identified during a study of breast tumors, draining lymph nodes, adjacent tissues. Findings and caveats of the study: Compared with basal-like, luminal-like tumors shared significantly more repertoire with nontumor tissue. Tumor repertoires ranked between lymph nodes and nontumor tissue in diversity, with V and J gene preferences.

TCRdb called the multiplex PCR reads again in MiXCR, with one record for every CDR3 protein. The sample includes about 80,000 distinct CDR3 sequences, 15% to 20% seen only once; the top ten take less than 3%. Axillary draining lymph nodes of breast cancer patients supplied the node samples. This clonotype was found many times. Its cognate antigen is unknown. The length of the CDR3 is 16 residues. V lost 1 base and J lost 0; bases outside the gene matches: 4. Germline CDR1 is DFQATT and CDR2 is SNEGSKA (reference sequence). Sequenced sample: axillary lymph node tissue. The chain employs TRBV20-1 and TRBJ1-2; 11 bases fit TRBD1. The receptor was isolated from a female donor with breast cancer. Some clones in this sample may be carry-over from other donors' samples. CDR3 bases: TGCAGTGCTAGAGTCGGACAGGGGGCTTCTAACTATGGCTACACCTTC. As protein: CSARVGQGASNYGYTF.